This entry describes one TCR beta chain. TCRdb reprocessed the RACE reads with MiXCR, giving one entry per CDR3 protein. This sample has about 84,000 distinct CDR3 sequences, with 8% to 13% found just once. V gave up 1 base and J gave up 4 bases, with 10 bases separating them. This CDR3 comprises 15 residues. This entry comes from a study of human T cells and chemical hapten exposure. Time point defined: patch test 2, 6 weeks after DPC sensitization. As to treatment: therapeutic diphenylcyclopropenone sensitization with weekly scalp DPC. Those who donated were patients with alopecia, 18 to 70 years of age, and suitable for DPC.

The TCR was taken from a woman between 45 and 60 years old with alopecia areata. Some clones in this sample may be carry-over from other donors' samples. Sample: whole blood, taken in connection with sensitization to the hapten diphenylcyclopropenone (DPC). This sequence joins TRBV12-3 or TRBV12-4 and TRBJ1-4; D might be TRBD1 (6 bases). CDR3 DNA sequence: TGTGCCAGCAGTTTAGGGGGGGCAGGTAATGAAAAACTGTTTTTT. Residues: CASSLGGAGNEKLFF.